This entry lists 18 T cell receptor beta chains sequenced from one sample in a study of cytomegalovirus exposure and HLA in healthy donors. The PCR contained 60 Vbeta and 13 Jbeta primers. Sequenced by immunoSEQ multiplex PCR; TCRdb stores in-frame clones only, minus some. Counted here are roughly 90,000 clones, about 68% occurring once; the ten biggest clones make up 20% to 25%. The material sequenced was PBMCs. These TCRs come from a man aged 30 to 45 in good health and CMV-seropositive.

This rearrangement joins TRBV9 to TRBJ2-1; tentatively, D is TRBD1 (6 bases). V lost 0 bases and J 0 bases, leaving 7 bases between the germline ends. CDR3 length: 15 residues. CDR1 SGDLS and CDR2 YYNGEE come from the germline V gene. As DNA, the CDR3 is TGTGCCAGCAGCGTAGGGGGGCTCTCCTACAATGAGCAGTTCTTC. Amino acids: CASSVGGLSYNEQFF.

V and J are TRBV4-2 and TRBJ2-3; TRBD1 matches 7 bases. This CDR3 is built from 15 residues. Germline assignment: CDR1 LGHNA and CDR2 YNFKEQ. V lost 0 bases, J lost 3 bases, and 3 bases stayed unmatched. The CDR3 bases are TGTGCCAGCAGCCAAGATCCAGGGGGAACAGATACGCAGTATTTT. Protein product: CASSQDPGGTDTQYF.

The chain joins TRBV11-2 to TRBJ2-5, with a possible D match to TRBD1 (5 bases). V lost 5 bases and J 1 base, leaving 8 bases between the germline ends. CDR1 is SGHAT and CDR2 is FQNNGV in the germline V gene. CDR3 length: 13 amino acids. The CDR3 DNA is TGTGCCAGCAGCAGGGGTTCCCAAGAGACCCAGTACTTC. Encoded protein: CASSRGSQETQYF.

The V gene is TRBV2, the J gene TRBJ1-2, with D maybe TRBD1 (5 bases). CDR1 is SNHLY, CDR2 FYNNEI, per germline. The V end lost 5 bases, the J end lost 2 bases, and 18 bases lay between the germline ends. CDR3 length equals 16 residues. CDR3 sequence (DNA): TGTGCCAGCAGTTCCACCTGGGGGAGGGACAACTATGGCTACACCTTC. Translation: CASSSTWGRDNYGYTF.

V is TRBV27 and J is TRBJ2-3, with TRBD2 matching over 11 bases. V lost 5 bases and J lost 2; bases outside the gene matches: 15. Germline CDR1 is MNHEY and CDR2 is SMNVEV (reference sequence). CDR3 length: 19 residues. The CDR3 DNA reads TGTGCCAGCAGTCCCACCCCCCTTATAGCGGGGGGGTCCACAGATACGCAGTATTTT. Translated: CASSPTPLIAGGSTDTQYF.

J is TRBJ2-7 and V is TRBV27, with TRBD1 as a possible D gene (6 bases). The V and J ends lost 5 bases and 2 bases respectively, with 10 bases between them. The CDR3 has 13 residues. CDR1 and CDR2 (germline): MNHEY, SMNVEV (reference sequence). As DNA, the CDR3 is TGTGCCAGCAGTAGGACAGCGGCCTACGAGCAGTACTTC. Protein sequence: CASSRTAAYEQYF.

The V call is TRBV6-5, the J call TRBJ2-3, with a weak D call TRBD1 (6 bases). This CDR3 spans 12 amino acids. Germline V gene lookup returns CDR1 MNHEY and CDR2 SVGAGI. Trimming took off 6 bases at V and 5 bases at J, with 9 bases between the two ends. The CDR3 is CASSLQGDTQYF. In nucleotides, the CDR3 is TGTGCCAGCAGCCTACAGGGAGATACGCAGTATTTT.

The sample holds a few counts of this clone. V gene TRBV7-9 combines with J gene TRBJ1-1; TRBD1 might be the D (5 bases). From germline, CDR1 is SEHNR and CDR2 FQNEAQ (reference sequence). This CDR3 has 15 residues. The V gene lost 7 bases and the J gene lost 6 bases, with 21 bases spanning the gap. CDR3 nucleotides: TGTGCCAGCACCCCTCGGACAAGTGAGCTTCCTGAAGCTTTCTTT. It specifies CASTPRTSELPEAFF.

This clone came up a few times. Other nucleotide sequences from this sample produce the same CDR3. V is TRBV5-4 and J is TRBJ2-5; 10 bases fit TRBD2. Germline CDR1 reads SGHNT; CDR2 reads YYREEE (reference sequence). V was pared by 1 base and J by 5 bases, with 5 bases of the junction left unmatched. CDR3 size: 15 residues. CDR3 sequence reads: CASSLPSGRGETQYF. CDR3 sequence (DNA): TGTGCCAGCAGCTTGCCTAGCGGGAGAGGGGAGACCCAGTACTTC.

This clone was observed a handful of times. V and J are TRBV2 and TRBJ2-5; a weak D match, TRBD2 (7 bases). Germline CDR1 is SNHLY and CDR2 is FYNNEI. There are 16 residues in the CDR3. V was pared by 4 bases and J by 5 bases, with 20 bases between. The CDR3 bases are TGTGCCAGCAGTGGGGTGAGGGCGGGGGCAGGCGAGACCCAGTACTTC. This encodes CASSGVRAGAGETQYF.

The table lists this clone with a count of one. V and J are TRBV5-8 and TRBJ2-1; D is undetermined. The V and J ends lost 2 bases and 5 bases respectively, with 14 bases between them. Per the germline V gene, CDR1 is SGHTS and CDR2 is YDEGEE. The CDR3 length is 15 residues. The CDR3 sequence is CASSFSLRSNNEQFF. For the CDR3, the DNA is TGTGCCAGCAGCTTTTCCCTCCGATCTAACAATGAGCAGTTCTTC.

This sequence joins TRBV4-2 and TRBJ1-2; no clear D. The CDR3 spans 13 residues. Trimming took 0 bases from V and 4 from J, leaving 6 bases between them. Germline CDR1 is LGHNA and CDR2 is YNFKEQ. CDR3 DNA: TGTGCCAGCAGCCAAGATCTCCTCTATGGCTACACCTTC. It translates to CASSQDLLYGYTF.

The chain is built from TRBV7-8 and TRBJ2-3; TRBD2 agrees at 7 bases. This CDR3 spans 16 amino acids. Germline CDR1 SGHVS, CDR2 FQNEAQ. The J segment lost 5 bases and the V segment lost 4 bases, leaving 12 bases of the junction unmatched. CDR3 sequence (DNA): TGTGCCAGCAGCTCCGATGAGGGAGGGCAGGAAGATACGCAGTATTTT. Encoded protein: CASSSDEGGQEDTQYF. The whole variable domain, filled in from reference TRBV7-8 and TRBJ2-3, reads GAGVSQSPRYKVAKRGQDVALRCDPISGHVSLFWYQQALGQGPEFLTYFQNEAQLDKSGLPSDRFFAERPEGSVSTLKIQRTQQEDSAVYLCASSSDEGGQEDTQYFGPGTRLTVL.

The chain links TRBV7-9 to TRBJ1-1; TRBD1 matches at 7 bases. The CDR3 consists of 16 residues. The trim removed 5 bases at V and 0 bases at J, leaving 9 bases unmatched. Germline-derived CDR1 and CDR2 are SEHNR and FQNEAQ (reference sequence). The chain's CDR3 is CASSLRPGQMNTEAFF. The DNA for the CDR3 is TGTGCCAGCAGCCTCCGACCGGGACAGATGAACACTGAAGCTTTCTTT.

CDR3 sequence reads: CAWIGSYNEQFF. DNA of the CDR3: TGTGCCTGGATCGGCTCCTACAATGAGCAGTTCTTC. This chain connects TRBV30 to TRBJ2-1; D not resolved. CDR1 is GTSNPN, CDR2 SVGIG, per germline (reference sequence). The ends were cut back, 4 bases at V and 0 bases at J, with 4 bases in the middle. The CDR3 consists of 12 residues.

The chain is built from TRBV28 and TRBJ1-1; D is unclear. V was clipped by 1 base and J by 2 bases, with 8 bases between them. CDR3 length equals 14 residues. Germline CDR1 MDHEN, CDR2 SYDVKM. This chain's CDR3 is CASSLLAGNTEAFF. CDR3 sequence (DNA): TGTGCCAGCAGTTTATTAGCGGGTAACACTGAAGCTTTCTTT.

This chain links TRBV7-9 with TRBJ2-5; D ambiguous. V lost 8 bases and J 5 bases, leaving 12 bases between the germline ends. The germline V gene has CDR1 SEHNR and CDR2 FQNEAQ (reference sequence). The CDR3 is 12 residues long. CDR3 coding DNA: TGTGCCAGCTCCCTAGTAATGGAGACCCAGTACTTC. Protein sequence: CASSLVMETQYF.

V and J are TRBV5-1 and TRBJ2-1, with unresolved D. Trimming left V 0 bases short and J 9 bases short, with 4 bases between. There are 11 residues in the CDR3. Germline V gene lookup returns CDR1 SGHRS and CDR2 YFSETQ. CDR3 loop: CASSLAGEQFF. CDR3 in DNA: TGCGCCAGCAGCTTGGCCGGTGAGCAGTTCTTC.